This record looks at one T cell receptor beta chain sequence and its context. Its antigen has not been determined. Base qualities are not recorded, but no much larger clone differs from it by a single base. These data belong to a study of blood T cell repertoires in COVID-19 (dated by TCRdb to 2019 to 2021). About the full investigation: Samples from collaborators originated in the United States, Italy and Spain and spanned both the acute and convalescent phases of COVID-19. Where available, HLA class I and class II types were obtained from metadata supplied by the sample provider rather than from assay-based typing. Samples came from the ongoing ImmuneRACE study (first 160 participants) plus 1,254 subjects from 6 global collaborators. The sample metadata nearly always contained a de-identified subject ID, COVID-19 status, age in years and sex. A freely available public database, intended as a resource for researchers studying the immune response to SARS-CoV-2, is where the repertoires were released. The material from the prospective study consisted of cDNA or gDNA derived from T cells, B-cell-depleted T cells, or PBMCs. Subjects who had been exposed to COVID-19, were actively infected with it, or had recovered from it provided the deeply sampled blood TCRbeta repertoires that made up the dataset.

Spanning cysteine to phenylalanine, the CDR3 consists of 18 amino acids. Of the read, only the CDR3 DNA is kept; its 54 bases are in frame from base 1. V loses 6 bases at its end and J loses 7 bases; junction bases beyond the gene matches: 20. From a lookup of the germline V gene (reference sequence), CDR1 and CDR2 are MNHEY and SMNVEV. Whole blood was collected in K2EDTA tubes by collaborating institutions according to the institutions' own protocols. For TCRbeta analysis, collaborator samples were shipped as frozen whole blood, as isolated PBMCs, or as DNA extracted from either sample type. TCRbeta CDR3 regions were amplified from genomic DNA by means of the immunoSEQ Assay, a bias-controlled multiplex PCR. Concerning the study's data processing: Within the assay, amplification of reference gene primers was used to estimate how many nucleated cells each sample contained. To quantify the absolute abundance of each unique TCRbeta CDR3 rearrangement, sequence reads were collapsed and filtered. For each sample, productive Simpson clonality was calculated as the square root of Simpson's diversity index over productive rearrangements. TCRdb carries this immuneACCESS record with in-frame sequences only. Its versions omit some clonotypes, under half of them owing to an unresolved V gene in the studies checked, with the rest unexplained. The V and J calls and clone size were taken over from that table, and D and trimming were inferred from the DNA. The sample data list 70,000 to 100,000 clones, and about 80% of these were observed just once. In total, the top ten clones hold around 4.2% of the sample.

What the work shows at the level of the full study, not this receptor alone: The amount of clinical and demographic metadata varied by source and participant and was provided uncurated.

This receptor was obtained from a woman aged 50 to 60 with acute or convalescent COVID-19. The chain is encoded by TRBV27 joined to TRBJ2-1, with TRBD2 identical over 8 junction bases. Input material: peripheral blood. The CDR3 reads CASSFTTPTGLVGNEQFF. In nucleotides, the sequence is TGTGCCAGCAGCTTTACGACCCCCACGGGACTAGTGGGGAATGAGCAGTTCTTC.